A selection of T cell receptor beta chains follows, all from one sample in a study of T-cell memory formation after mild COVID-19. MiXCR, applied by TCRdb to the 5' RACE reads, yields one record per CDR3 protein. In the table there are 550,000 to 700,000 distinct CDR3 sequences, approximately 19% of which are singletons. The sample was PBMCs or a T cell subset sorted from them (not recorded which). Every receptor here comes from an adult woman who had mild COVID-19 (a few samples of this study predate the infection). Cell type and time point are not known. Both conserved end residues are part of each CDR3. Each record gives: V gene, D gene, clone size, J gene, CDR3 protein, CDR3 DNA. A D gene is named only where the DNA matches it firmly. Some rows have no size entry. The others give once, few or many, or a class for an expanded clone.

TRBV3-1	.	few	TRBJ1-1	CASRGPGTEAFF	TGTGCCAGCAGGGGCCCGGGAACTGAAGCTTTCTTT
TRBV20-1	TRBD1	.	TRBJ1-5	CSARTGNGNQPQHF	TGCAGTGCGAGGACAGGGAACGGCAATCAGCCCCAGCATTTT
TRBV5-4	.	.	TRBJ2-3	CASTMTPTDTQYF	TGTGCCAGCACCATGACCCCCACAGATACGCAGTATTTT
TRBV20-1	.	.	TRBJ1-2	CSAPRGGYGYTF	TGCAGTGCTCCCAGGGGCGGGTATGGCTACACCTTC
TRBV4-2	.	few	TRBJ2-3	CASSQSVGQSTDTQYF	TGTGCCAGCAGCCAAAGCGTCGGCCAGAGCACAGATACGCAGTATTTT
TRBV3-1	.	.	TRBJ1-3	CASSQDILTGSGNTIYF	TGTGCCAGCAGCCAAGATATACTGACGGGATCTGGAAACACCATATATTTT
TRBV5-1	.	.	TRBJ2-2	CASSTENTGELFF	TGCGCCAGCAGCACAGAGAACACCGGGGAGCTGTTTTTT
TRBV15	.	few	TRBJ1-3	CATSSFLDGYRGNTIYF	TGTGCCACCAGCAGCTTCTTGGACGGCTATAGGGGAAACACCATATATTTT
TRBV11-3	.	.	TRBJ2-1	CASSDSLVIEQFF	TGTGCCAGCAGCGACAGCTTGGTGATTGAGCAGTTCTTC
TRBV6-2/TRBV6-3	TRBD1	few	TRBJ2-7	CASRTTGEREQYF	TGTGCCAGCAGGACGACAGGGGAGCGCGAGCAGTACTTC